This TCR beta chain comes out of a study of blood T cells in healthy people across ages. With a J-beta primer mix and a sample-barcoded 5' primer, a second PCR ran about 6 to 11 cycles. Via MiXCR, TCRdb re-called the 5' RACE reads, giving one row per CDR3 protein. The sample holds around 710,000 distinct CDR3 sequences; approximately 39% are singletons and the top ten take around 20%. The clonotype was recovered from a woman aged 55-70 years in good health. Input material: blood.

Here the CDR3 DNA reads TGCAGTGCTAGCAGACAGGGGGGGAACACTGAAGCTTTCTTT. It encodes CSASRQGGNTEAFF. The rearrangement uses TRBV20-1 and TRBJ1-1, with 9 positions matching TRBD1. The germline CDR1 and CDR2 sequences are DFQATT and SNEGSKA (reference sequence). This CDR3 spans 14 amino acids. The ends lost 3 bases at V and 1 base at J; junction bases unmatched: 3.